The 8 T cell receptor beta chains reported below all come from one sample, sequenced in a study of radiotherapy plus CTLA-4 blockade in lung cancer. TCRdb keeps only in-frame clones here, not all; method: immunoSEQ multiplex PCR. The sample yields 40,000 to 50,000 clones, around 83% seen once. Sequenced material: peripheral blood, taken from a patient treated with radiotherapy plus ipilimumab. All receptors come from a human donor with non-small cell lung cancer who had stable disease on radiotherapy plus ipilimumab.

V usage is TRBV30 and J usage is TRBJ2-2; TRBD2 matches at 11 bases. CDR3 size: 15 residues. Trimming took 1 base from V and 8 from J; bases not matched to a gene: 6. Germline V lookup: CDR1 GTSNPN, CDR2 SVGIG (reference sequence). The CDR3, as DNA: TGTGCCTGGAGTGCAATTCTAGCGGGAGGTGGGGAGCTGTTTTTT. Translation gives CAWSAILAGGGELFF.

The rearrangement links TRBV11-2 to TRBJ2-5; 7 bases line up with TRBD2. Germline values: CDR1 SGHAT, CDR2 FQNNGV. Losses at the gene ends were 7 bases for V and 1 base for J; bases not matched to a gene: 15. This CDR3 is 17 amino acids long. The chain's CDR3 is CASNFGGVAGPQETQYF. Written as DNA, the CDR3 is TGTGCCAGCAACTTCGGTGGGGTAGCGGGCCCCCAAGAGACCCAGTACTTC.

The V call is TRBV28, the J call TRBJ2-1; 10 bases line up with TRBD2. V was clipped by 7 bases and J by 4 bases; unmatched bases: 7. CDR3 size: 15 residues. Germline assignment: CDR1 MDHEN and CDR2 SYDVKM. The CDR3 here is CASTNGLAAYNEQFF. DNA of the CDR3: TGTGCCAGCACCAACGGACTAGCGGCTTACAATGAGCAGTTCTTC. Based on the CDR3 plus reference TRBV28 and TRBJ2-1, the full variable domain is DVKVTQSSRYLVKRTGEKVFLECVQDMDHENMFWYRQDPGLGLRLIYFSYDVKMKEKGDIPEGYSVSREKKERFSLILESASTNQTSMYLCASTNGLAAYNEQFFGPGTRLTVL.

The V gene is TRBV2, the J gene TRBJ2-1; tentatively, D is TRBD2 (5 bases). V lost 6 bases and J 3 bases, leaving 12 bases between the germline ends. The CDR3 has 14 amino acids. CDR1 SNHLY and CDR2 FYNNEI come from the germline V gene. CDR3 region: CASRREGLYNEQFF. CDR3 nucleotides: TGTGCCAGCAGGCGTGAAGGACTCTACAATGAGCAGTTCTTC.

The DNA of the CDR3 is TGTGCCAGCAGCCGTATCCTCAACACCGGGGAGCTGTTTTTT. Protein: CASSRILNTGELFF. The chain has TRBV11-2 and TRBJ2-2, with D uncertain. Trimming took 5 bases from V and 2 from J, leaving 9 bases between them. This CDR3 has 14 amino acids. Germline V gene lookup returns CDR1 SGHAT and CDR2 FQNNGV.

A single count supports this clone. The chain combines TRBV30 with TRBJ1-4; 10 bases agree with TRBD1. The CDR3 is 13 amino acids. CDR1 GTSNPN and CDR2 SVGIG come from the germline V gene (reference sequence). The V gene end was trimmed by 5 bases and the J gene end by 6 bases; junction bases not matched to a gene: 3. The CDR3: CAWSGTGDEKLFF. CDR3 in DNA: TGTGCCTGGTCCGGGACAGGGGATGAAAAACTGTTTTTT. Looking up the rest from reference TRBV30 and TRBJ1-4 gives the full variable domain: SQTIHQWPATLVQPVGSPLSLECTVEGTSNPNLYWYRQAAGRGLQLLFYSVGIGQISSEVPQNLSASRPQDRQFILSSKKLLLSDSGFYLCAWSGTGDEKLFFGSGTQLSVL.

The rearrangement links TRBV23-1 to TRBJ2-1, with 7 bases matching TRBD2. TRBV23-1 is an ORF, and what it does is uncertain. The CDR3 has 21 amino acids. V gave up 4 bases and J gave up 8 bases; unmatched junction bases: 29. The CDR3 nucleotides read TGCGCCAGCAGTCTATCCCCCCCTAAAACGTCCCGCGGGAGATTAAGAGATGAGCAGTTCTTC. It translates to CASSLSPPKTSRGRLRDEQFF.

The genes are TRBV6-5 and TRBJ1-1, with 9 bases aligning to TRBD1. Germline V gene sequence: CDR1 MNHEY, CDR2 SVGAGI. V lost 8 bases and J lost 3; bases outside the gene matches: 4. The CDR3 has 13 amino acids. The CDR3 bases are TGTGCCAGCGAGGGACAGGGATACACTGAAGCTTTCTTT. It translates to CASEGQGYTEAFF.